This T cell receptor (beta chain) was recovered during a study of blood T cells in healthy people across ages. Broader study findings: There were more naive CD4+ cells and higher diversity in long-lived donors than in aged donors. Roughly linear age-related decline in beta diversity appeared, significant by age 40.

V gave up 2 bases and J gave up 6 bases; unmatched junction bases: 16. The CDR3 length is 19 residues. Germline V gene lookup returns CDR1 MNHEY and CDR2 SMNVEV (reference sequence). Worth noting for this clonotype: Its antigen is not known.

Alongside a J-beta primer mix, a sample-barcoded 5' primer served in a second PCR lasting about 7 to 12 cycles. A tag from a template-switch adaptor with 12 random nucleotides marked each cDNA molecule. Researchers report that each sample yielded at least 2.5 million CDR3-containing paired-end reads. Each CDR3 protein gets one entry after TCRdb re-called the 5' RACE reads with MiXCR. The data show over a million distinct CDR3 sequences, roughly 43% seen once. What was sequenced was blood. The receptor comes from a woman aged 18-29 years in good health. The V gene is TRBV27, the J gene TRBJ2-2, with TRBD2 matching over 9 bases. In DNA form, the CDR3 reads TGTGCCAGCAGTTTAGCGACTAGCGGAAGGCAAATGATGTCCGGGGAGCTGTTTTTT. Its protein is CASSLATSGRQMMSGELFF.